What follows are 7 T cell receptor beta chains derived from one specimen sequenced in a study of beta chain features in type 1 diabetes. Study results and limitations: Within each of all four CD4+ subsets, Type 1 diabetes patients had TCRB CDR3s that were moderately but significantly shorter.

Their cognate antigens are unknown. The isolated RNA, all of it, was reverse transcribed, so expressed TCRB transcripts were what got sequenced. Generated by immunoSEQ multiplex PCR, the TCRdb table keeps only in-frame clones and is missing some. The data contain hundreds of thousands of clones, over 11% of them singletons. Sequenced input: naive CD4+ T cells from blood. These receptors were obtained from a man between 18 and 35 years old with type 1 diabetes.

There are a few counts of this clone. V and J are TRBV11-2 and TRBJ2-3, with a weak D call TRBD1 (6 bases). Germline CDR1 SGHAT, CDR2 FQNNGV. V was shortened by 5 bases and J by 2 bases, with 23 bases between the two germline ends. CDR3 length: 18 residues. The DNA for the CDR3 is TGTGCCAGCAGCCACCAGGAAAGTCAGGGGCGAATCACAGATACGCAGTATTTT. It translates to CASSHQESQGRITDTQYF.

This chain uses TRBV30 with TRBJ1-4; D unclear. Germline V gene sequence: CDR1 GTSNPN, CDR2 SVGIG (reference sequence). The CDR3 consists of 14 residues. The germline V and J ends were trimmed by 0 bases and 4 bases, with 9 bases remaining between them. CDR3 sequence: CAWSVRSLNEKLFF. CDR3 nucleotides: TGTGCCTGGAGTGTACGGTCCCTTAATGAAAAACTGTTTTTT.

This clone has just a few counts. The chain carries TRBV27 and TRBJ2-5; D remains ambiguous. In germline, CDR1 is MNHEY, CDR2 SMNVEV (reference sequence). Between the trimmed V and J ends, which lost 2 bases and 2 bases, there was a span of 6 bases. The CDR3 totals 13 residues. CDR3 coding DNA: TGTGCCAGCAGTTTAAACGGGCAAGAGACCCAGTACTTC. This translates into CASSLNGQETQYF.

This clone was detected only a few times. The CDR3 coding sequence is TGTGCCTGGGGTGGAAGGCAGCTCAATCAGCCCCAGCATTTT. Translated: CAWGGRQLNQPQHF. V is TRBV30 and J is TRBJ1-5; D is unresolved. The germline CDR1 and CDR2 sequences are GTSNPN and SVGIG (reference sequence). The CDR3 runs 14 residues. Trimming removed 5 bases at V and 3 bases at J, with 14 bases between.

Only a few counts were recorded for this clone. The V gene is TRBV6-5, the J gene TRBJ2-4; the D gene is possibly TRBD2 (5 bases). The CDR3 has 16 residues. V lost 3 bases and J 0 bases, leaving 12 bases between the germline ends. Looked up from germline, CDR1 is MNHEY and CDR2 is SVGAGI. DNA for the CDR3: TGTGCCAGCAGTTATCGACGGGAAGTAGCCAAAAACATTCAGTACTTC. Translating gives CASSYRREVAKNIQYF.

J is TRBJ1-1 and V is TRBV6-5; D is undetermined. Germline CDR1 MNHEY, CDR2 SVGAGI. The CDR3 totals 14 residues. Trimming took off 5 bases at V and 3 bases at J, with 13 bases between the two ends. DNA of the CDR3: TGTGCCAGCAGTACCCGGGAGAGCCACACTGAAGCTTTCTTT. Residues: CASSTRESHTEAFF.

This clone has a single count. V is TRBV5-4 and J is TRBJ2-7; maybe TRBD2 (6 bases). Germline values: CDR1 SGHNT, CDR2 YYREEE (reference sequence). The ends were cut back, 3 bases at V and 7 bases at J, with 14 bases in the middle. The CDR3 spans 13 residues. The CDR3 DNA follows: TGTGCCAGCAGCTCCGGGACTGCCCGAGAGCAGTACTTC. Amino acid sequence: CASSSGTAREQYF.